This T cell receptor beta chain is from a study of blood T cell repertoires in COVID-19. Profiling relied on immunoSEQ multiplex PCR, and the TCRdb table lists in-frame clones only, not all of them. The table records roughly 200,000 clones, roughly nine tenths of them present only once. The specimen sequenced was PBMCs or T cells enriched from blood (not recorded which). This TCR came from a woman between 35 and 50 years old with acute COVID-19.

The CDR3 DNA reads as TGTGCCAGTAGTATAAGTCGGGCAGGGAGGAATGAAAAACTGTTTTTT. This sequence encodes CASSISRAGRNEKLFF. The V call is TRBV19, the J call TRBJ1-4; D is perhaps TRBD1 (5 bases). The V end was cut by 2 bases, the J end by 5 bases, with 15 bases between. Germline V gives CDR1 LNHDA, CDR2 SQIVND (reference sequence). The length of the CDR3 is 16 residues.